These 2 T cell receptor beta chains originate from one sample sequenced in a study of regulatory T cells in long-lasting Graves disease. Time point described: persistent/refractory GD, antithyroid drugs over 5 years with positive TRAb. With RNA extracted from PBMCs as input, the TCR library was made. In building TCR beta libraries, iRepertoire HTBI primers were used together with Arm-PCR of CDR3 regions. One entry per CDR3 protein results from TCRdb running MiXCR on the multiplex PCR reads. This sample has approximately 400,000 distinct CDR3 sequences, with under 25% found just once. The material sequenced was peripheral blood mononuclear cells (PBMCs), taken when the disease was refractory, from a patient treated with antithyroid drugs. The source is a female donor with Graves disease.

V gene TRBV6-1 combines with J gene TRBJ1-5, with D possibly TRBD1 on 5 matching bases. V lost 1 base to trimming and J lost 4 bases, with 8 bases between them. Looked up from germline, CDR1 is MNHNS and CDR2 is SASEGT. CDR3 length: 14 amino acids. In DNA, the CDR3 is TGTGCCAGCAGTGAAGAGGCAGGGAATCAGCCCCAGCATTTT. Its protein is CASSEEAGNQPQHF.

Only a few counts were recorded for this clonotype. The J gene is TRBJ1-2, the V gene TRBV28; possibly TRBD1 for D (5 bases). Germline lookup yields CDR1 MDHEN and CDR2 SYDVKM. The V and J ends lost 7 bases and 7 bases respectively, with 19 bases between them. This CDR3 is built from 14 residues. The CDR3 loop reads CASNAQLQTVGYTF. The CDR3 DNA is TGTGCCAGCAACGCCCAACTCCAGACAGTTGGCTACACCTTC.